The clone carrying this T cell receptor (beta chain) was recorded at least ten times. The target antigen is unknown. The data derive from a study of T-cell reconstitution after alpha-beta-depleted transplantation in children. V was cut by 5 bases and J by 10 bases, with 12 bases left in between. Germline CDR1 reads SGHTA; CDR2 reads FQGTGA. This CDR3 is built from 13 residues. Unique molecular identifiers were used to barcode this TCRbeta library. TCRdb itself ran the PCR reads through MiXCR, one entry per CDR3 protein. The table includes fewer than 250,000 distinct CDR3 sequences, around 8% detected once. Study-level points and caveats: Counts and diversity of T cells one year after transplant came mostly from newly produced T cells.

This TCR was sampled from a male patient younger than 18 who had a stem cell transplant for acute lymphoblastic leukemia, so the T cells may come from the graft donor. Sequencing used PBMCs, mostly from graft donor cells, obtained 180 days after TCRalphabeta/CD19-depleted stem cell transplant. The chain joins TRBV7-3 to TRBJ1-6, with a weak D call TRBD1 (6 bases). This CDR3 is CASSITGRSPLHF. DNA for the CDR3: TGTGCCAGCAGCATCACAGGGAGGTCACCCCTCCACTTT.